The subject of this entry is one T cell receptor (beta chain). Its target is not known. TCRdb fed the reads into MiXCR, producing one record per CDR3 protein. Of 8,000 or so distinct CDR3 sequences listed, around 18% are singletons. CDR3 size: 17 residues. Unmatched junction bases numbered 11, after V lost 4 bases and J lost 5 bases. The data were obtained in a study of liver allograft versus peripheral blood T cells. The overall study: T cell receptor repertoires in transplanted livers were compared with those in recipients' peripheral blood. Study-level points and caveats: Reportedly, liver allograft T cell receptor repertoires differed from peripheral blood ones.

The clonotype was recovered from a human patient who had a liver transplant. Some of these T cells may belong to the graft donor. This chain connects TRBV12-3 or TRBV12-4 to TRBJ2-2; 9 nucleotides align to TRBD1. CDR3 region: CASSYPRGTGRTGELFF. The CDR3 DNA reads as TGTGCCAGCAGTTACCCAAGAGGGACAGGGAGGACCGGGGAGCTGTTTTTT.